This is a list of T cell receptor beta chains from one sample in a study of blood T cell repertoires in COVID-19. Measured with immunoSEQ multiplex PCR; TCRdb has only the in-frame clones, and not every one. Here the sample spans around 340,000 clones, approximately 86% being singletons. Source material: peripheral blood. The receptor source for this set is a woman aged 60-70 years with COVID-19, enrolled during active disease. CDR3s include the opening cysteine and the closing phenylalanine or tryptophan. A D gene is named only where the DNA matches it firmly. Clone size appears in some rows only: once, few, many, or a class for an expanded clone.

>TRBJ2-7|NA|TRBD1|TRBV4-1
CASSLSGQLGEQYF
TGCGCCAGCAGCCTCTCGGGACAGTTGGGAGAGCAGTACTTC
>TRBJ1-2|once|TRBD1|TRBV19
CASSRTGSENYGYTF
TGTGCCAGTAGCAGGACAGGGTCTGAAAACTATGGCTACACCTTC
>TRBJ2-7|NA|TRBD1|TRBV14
CASSGTAFYYEQYF
TGTGCCAGCAGCGGGACAGCTTTTTACTACGAGCAGTACTTC
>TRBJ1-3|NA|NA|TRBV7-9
CASSLRGGYSGNTIYF
TGTGCCAGCAGCTTAAGGGGGGGTTACTCTGGAAACACCATATATTTT
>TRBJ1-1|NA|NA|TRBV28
CASSFSGFSTEAFF
TGTGCCAGCAGTTTTTCAGGTTTCTCCACTGAAGCTTTCTTT
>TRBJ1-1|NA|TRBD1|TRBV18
CASSPTGDTEAFF
TGTGCCAGCTCACCGACAGGGGACACTGAAGCTTTCTTT
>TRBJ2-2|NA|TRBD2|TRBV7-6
CASSLDTYGGRALGELFF
TGTGCCAGCAGCTTAGATACTTACGGCGGGAGAGCCCTCGGGGAGCTGTTTTTT
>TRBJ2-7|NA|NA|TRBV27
CASGLGAETHEQYF
TGTGCCAGCGGCCTGGGGGCAGAAACCCACGAGCAGTACTTC
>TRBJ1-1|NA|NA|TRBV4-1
CASSLTGWTEAFF
TGCGCCAGCAGCCTCACAGGGTGGACTGAAGCTTTCTTT
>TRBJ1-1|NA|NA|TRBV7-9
CASSLLYLNTEAFF
TGTGCCAGCAGCTTACTGTATTTGAACACTGAAGCTTTCTTT
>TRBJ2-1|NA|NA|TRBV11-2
CASSLVLSEQFF
TGTGCCAGCAGCTTAGTGTTATCTGAGCAGTTCTTC
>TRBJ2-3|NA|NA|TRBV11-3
CASSSTDRRGRTQYF
TGTGCCAGCAGCTCTACCGACAGGCGAGGTCGTACGCAGTATTTT
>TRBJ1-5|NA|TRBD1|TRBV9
CASSGGQRSNQPQHF
TGTGCCAGCAGCGGGGGACAGCGTAGCAATCAGCCCCAGCATTTT
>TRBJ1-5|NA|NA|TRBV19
CASSIWGLSNQPQHF
TGTGCCAGTAGTATATGGGGGCTAAGCAATCAGCCCCAGCATTTT
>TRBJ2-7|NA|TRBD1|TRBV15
CATSPQGGFYEQYF
TGTGCCACCAGCCCACAGGGGGGCTTCTACGAGCAGTACTTC
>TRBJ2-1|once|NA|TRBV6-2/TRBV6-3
CASSWTVYNEQFF
TGTGCCAGCAGTTGGACAGTATACAATGAGCAGTTCTTC
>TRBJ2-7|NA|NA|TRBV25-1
CASSASADSSYEQYF
TGTGCCAGCAGTGCATCGGCGGACAGCTCCTACGAGCAGTACTTC
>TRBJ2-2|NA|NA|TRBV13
CASSFLGVAATNTGELFF
TGTGCCAGCAGCTTCCTCGGGGTGGCAGCGACGAACACCGGGGAGCTGTTTTTT
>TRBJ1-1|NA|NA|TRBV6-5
CASSYSPVNTEAFF
TGTGCCAGCAGTTACTCGCCAGTGAACACTGAAGCTTTCTTT
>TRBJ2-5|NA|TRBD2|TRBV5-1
CASSRSLRGAMETQYF
TGCGCCAGCAGCCGATCACTGCGGGGGGCGATGGAGACCCAGTACTTC
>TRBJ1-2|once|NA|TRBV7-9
CASSLEQGGYTF
TGTGCCAGCAGCTTAGAGCAGGGTGGCTACACCTTC
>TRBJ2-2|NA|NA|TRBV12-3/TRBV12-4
CASSYNTGELFF
TGTGCCAGCAGTTATAATACCGGGGAGCTGTTTTTT
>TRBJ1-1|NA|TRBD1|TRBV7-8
CASSLTGALTEAFF
TGTGCCAGCAGCTTAACAGGGGCGCTTACTGAAGCTTTCTTT
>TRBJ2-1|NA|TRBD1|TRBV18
CASSPGTAYNEQFF
TGTGCCAGCTCACCGGGGACAGCCTACAATGAGCAGTTCTTC
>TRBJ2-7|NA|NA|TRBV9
CASSVDWSGTYEQYF
TGTGCCAGCAGCGTAGATTGGTCAGGGACCTACGAGCAGTACTTC
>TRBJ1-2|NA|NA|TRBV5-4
CASSLSVGADGYTF
TGTGCCAGCAGCTTGTCGGTGGGGGCGGATGGCTACACCTTC
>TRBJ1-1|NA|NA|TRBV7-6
CASSLARVGLTEAFF
TGTGCCAGCAGCTTAGCGCGGGTCGGACTCACTGAAGCTTTCTTT
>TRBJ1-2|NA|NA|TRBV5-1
CASSLAPRAYGYTF
TGCGCCAGCAGCTTGGCGCCCAGGGCCTATGGCTACACCTTC
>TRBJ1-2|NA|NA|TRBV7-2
CASSLGLSMGYTF
TGTGCCAGCAGCTTAGGCCTTTCTATGGGCTACACCTTC
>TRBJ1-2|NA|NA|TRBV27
CASSPAVVSNGYTF
TGTGCCAGCAGCCCCGCGGTCGTCAGTAATGGCTACACCTTC
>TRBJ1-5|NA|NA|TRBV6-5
CASSPGQSGNQPQHF
TGTGCCAGCAGTCCCGGACAAAGTGGCAATCAGCCCCAGCATTTT
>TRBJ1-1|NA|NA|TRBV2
CASSVPGWNTEAFF
TGTGCCAGCAGTGTGCCAGGGTGGAACACTGAAGCTTTCTTT
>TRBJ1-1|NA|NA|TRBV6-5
CASSYWAIRHTEAFF
TGTGCCAGCAGTTACTGGGCGATCCGGCACACTGAAGCTTTCTTT
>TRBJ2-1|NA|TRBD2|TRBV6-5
CASSEPGTSRNEQFF
TGTGCCAGCAGCGAGCCCGGGACTAGCAGAAATGAGCAGTTCTTC
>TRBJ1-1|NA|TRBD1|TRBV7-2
CASSPWTGNTEAFF
TGTGCCAGCAGCCCGTGGACAGGGAACACTGAAGCTTTCTTT
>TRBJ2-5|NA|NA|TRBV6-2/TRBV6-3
CASSYSWGRETQYF
TGTGCCAGCAGTTACTCTTGGGGCCGGGAGACCCAGTACTTC
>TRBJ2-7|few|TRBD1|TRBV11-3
CASSLDQSGTGVPYEQYF
TGTGCCAGCAGCTTAGACCAATCCGGGACAGGGGTCCCCTACGAGCAGTACTTC
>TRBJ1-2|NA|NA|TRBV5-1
CASSLPGQVYGYTF
TGCGCCAGCAGCTTGCCCGGCCAGGTCTATGGCTACACCTTC
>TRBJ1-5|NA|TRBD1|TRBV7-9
CASSLAGTEGQPQHF
TGTGCCAGCAGCTTAGCCGGGACAGAAGGCCAGCCCCAGCATTTT
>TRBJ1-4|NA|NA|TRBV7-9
CASSRQAYNEKLFF
TGTGCCAGCTCCCGACAGGCCTACAATGAAAAACTGTTTTTT
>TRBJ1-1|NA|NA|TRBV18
CASSSGGGDTEAFF
TGTGCCAGCTCGTCCGGGGGGGGAGACACTGAAGCTTTCTTT
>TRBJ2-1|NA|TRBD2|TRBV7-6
CASSTNPGLASNEQFF
TGTGCCAGCAGCACCAATCCGGGACTAGCGTCAAATGAGCAGTTCTTC
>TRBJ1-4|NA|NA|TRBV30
CAWALQGAHEKLFF
TGTGCCTGGGCGTTACAGGGAGCACATGAAAAACTGTTTTTT
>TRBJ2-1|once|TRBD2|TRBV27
CASSLKGGGLTYNEQFF
TGTGCCAGCAGTTTAAAGGGCGGGGGTCTAACCTACAATGAGCAGTTCTTC
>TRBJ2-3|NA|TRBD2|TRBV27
CASSAGGQGRTDTQYF
TGTGCCAGCAGTGCGGGGGGCCAGGGGCGCACAGATACGCAGTATTTT
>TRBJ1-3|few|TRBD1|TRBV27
CASRPTGGSTFYSGNTIYF
TGTGCCAGCAGGCCTACAGGGGGCTCGACTTTTTACTCTGGAAACACCATATATTTT
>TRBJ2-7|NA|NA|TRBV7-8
CASSLGEGYEQYF
TGTGCCAGCAGCTTAGGCGAGGGCTACGAGCAGTACTTC
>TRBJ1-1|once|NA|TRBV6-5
CASSRTETEAFF
TGTGCCAGCAGCCGGACAGAAACTGAAGCTTTCTTT